Listed below are T cell receptor beta chains from one sample, sequenced in a study of CD8+ T cells in alopecia areata. Clones were read by immunoSEQ multiplex PCR, and TCRdb kept only the in-frame ones, dropping some. This table has approximately 210,000 clones, approximately 65% appearing once. Sequencing used CD4+ T cells sorted from blood, obtained at approximately week 42, from a patient treated with tofacitinib. The receptors here all came from a human donor with alopecia areata. The CDR3 runs from the conserved cysteine through the conserved F or W. The D gene is left open where the match is weak. Size values are once, few and many counts, or a class for expanded clones, and some rows have none.

d_call j_call v_call clone_size cdr3_aa cdr3_nt
NA TRBJ2-3 TRBV29-1 NA CSVDSTDTQYF TGCAGCGTTGATTCCACAGATACGCAGTATTTT
NA TRBJ2-7 TRBV7-2 NA CASSTGRSRPYEQYF TGTGCCAGCAGCACGGGTCGATCTCGGCCCTACGAGCAGTACTTC
NA TRBJ2-3 TRBV29-1 NA CSVVRGGAGDTQYF TGCAGCGTTGTTAGAGGGGGGGCGGGAGATACGCAGTATTTT
NA TRBJ1-1 TRBV29-1 NA CSVEAGSNTEAFF TGCAGCGTTGAGGCAGGGAGTAACACTGAAGCTTTCTTT
TRBD1 TRBJ2-6 TRBV27 once CASRDRMTSGANVLTF TGTGCCAGCAGGGACAGGATGACCTCTGGGGCCAACGTCCTGACTTTC
NA TRBJ2-1 TRBV30 NA CAWKIVNEQFF TGTGCCTGGAAAATAGTAAATGAGCAGTTCTTC
NA TRBJ2-2 TRBV28 NA CASSLGNTGELFF TGTGCCAGCAGTTTAGGCAATACCGGGGAGCTGTTTTTT
NA TRBJ2-3 TRBV2 few CAGGRLADTQYF TGTGCCGGAGGGCGGCTAGCAGATACGCAGTATTTT
NA TRBJ2-2 TRBV30 NA CAWQNQGKGGELFF TGTGCCTGGCAAAACCAGGGGAAGGGCGGGGAGCTGTTTTTT
NA TRBJ1-2 TRBV5-1 few CASSLDSTNYGYTF TGCGCCAGCAGCTTGGACAGTACTAACTATGGCTACACCTTC
NA TRBJ1-3 TRBV6-5 few CASSYSQGLGGNTIYF TGTGCCAGCAGTTACTCTCAGGGGCTTGGAGGAAACACCATATATTTT
NA TRBJ1-2 TRBV4-3 NA CASSQETQYLYGYTF TGCGCCAGCAGCCAAGAAACACAGTACCTCTATGGCTACACCTTC
TRBD1 TRBJ1-2 TRBV18 NA CASSSTGTGPSYGYTF TGTGCCAGCTCTTCAACCGGGACAGGCCCGTCCTATGGCTACACCTTC
NA TRBJ1-2 TRBV30 NA CAWSPVANYGYTF TGTGCCTGGAGTCCCGTAGCTAACTATGGCTACACCTTC
NA TRBJ1-5 TRBV12-5 NA CASGLGTGQPQHF TGTGCTAGTGGTTTGGGGACGGGGCAGCCCCAGCATTTT
NA TRBJ1-3 TRBV5-1 NA CASSLEAGNTIYF TGCGCCAGCAGCTTGGAGGCTGGAAACACCATATATTTT
NA TRBJ1-4 TRBV15 NA CATSRDHGINEKLFF TGTGCCACCAGCAGAGACCATGGAATTAATGAAAAACTGTTTTTT
NA TRBJ2-3 TRBV7-2 NA CASSLTASTDTQYF TGTGCCAGCAGCTTGACAGCTAGCACAGATACGCAGTATTTT
NA TRBJ1-1 TRBV5-1 few CASSGTRGNTEAFF TGCGCCAGCAGCGGGACGAGGGGGAACACTGAAGCTTTCTTT
TRBD1 TRBJ2-2 TRBV2 NA CASTGDRATGELFF TGTGCCAGCACCGGGGACAGAGCTACCGGGGAGCTGTTTTTT
NA TRBJ2-2 TRBV7-3 once CASSLSGANTGELFF TGTGCCAGCAGCTTATCTGGCGCGAACACCGGGGAGCTGTTTTTT
NA TRBJ1-1 TRBV19 NA CASSMGSGRNTEAFF TGTGCCAGTAGTATGGGTTCAGGGCGGAACACTGAAGCTTTCTTT
NA TRBJ1-2 TRBV15 NA CATSRELTGRGYTF TGTGCCACCAGCAGAGAGCTCACAGGCCGAGGCTACACCTTC
NA TRBJ2-7 TRBV5-4 NA CASSLAHMDEQYF TGTGCCAGCAGCTTGGCTCACATGGACGAGCAGTACTTC
NA TRBJ1-1 TRBV29-1 once CSVCTEMNTEAFF TGCAGCGTTTGTACAGAGATGAACACTGAAGCTTTCTTT
NA TRBJ2-7 TRBV5-6 NA CASSLGGAVYEQYF TGTGCCAGCAGCTTGGGGGGCGCGGTCTACGAGCAGTACTTC
TRBD1 TRBJ1-2 TRBV29-1 NA CSVGPRTGPLGYGYTF TGCAGCGTTGGTCCGAGGACAGGGCCACTAGGCTATGGCTACACCTTC
NA TRBJ1-4 TRBV9 NA CASSVGAGEMGTEKLFF TGTGCCAGCAGCGTAGGCGCAGGTGAGATGGGAACTGAAAAACTGTTTTTT
NA TRBJ2-6 TRBV27 once CASSLYFRTSGANVLTF TGTGCCAGCAGTTTATATTTCCGGACTTCTGGGGCCAACGTCCTGACTTTC
NA TRBJ1-2 TRBV30 NA CAWSVRNGYTF TGTGCCTGGAGTGTCAGAAATGGCTACACCTTC
NA TRBJ2-5 TRBV29-1 NA CSVGDPQETQYF TGCAGCGTTGGAGACCCTCAAGAGACCCAGTACTTC
NA TRBJ1-1 TRBV14 medium-sized CASSPRYGAVEAFF TGTGCCAGCAGCCCCAGGTACGGGGCTGTTGAAGCTTTCTTT
NA TRBJ1-6 TRBV6-1 NA CASTLGTYNSPLHF TGTGCCAGCACCTTGGGGACCTATAATTCACCCCTCCACTTT
NA TRBJ2-1 TRBV7-8 few CASSLEGGHEQFF TGTGCCAGCAGCTTAGAAGGGGGGCATGAGCAGTTCTTC
TRBD1 TRBJ2-2 TRBV2 NA CASNRQGLNTGELFF TGTGCCAGCAATCGACAGGGCCTTAACACCGGGGAGCTGTTTTTT
NA TRBJ1-2 TRBV4-1 NA CASTQGPSRGGYTF TGCGCCAGCACCCAAGGTCCGAGTCGAGGAGGCTACACCTTC
NA TRBJ2-6 TRBV19 many CASLQVSSGANVLTF TGTGCCAGCCTGCAGGTTTCCTCTGGGGCCAACGTCCTGACTTTC
NA TRBJ2-1 TRBV6-5 once CASSYSGLESYNEQFF TGTGCCAGCAGTTACTCCGGGCTGGAATCCTACAATGAGCAGTTCTTC
TRBD1 TRBJ2-5 TRBV29-1 NA CSSGGGETQYF TGCAGTTCAGGGGGCGGAGAGACCCAGTACTTC
NA TRBJ1-1 TRBV11-3 once CASSLGTGLNTEAFF TGTGCCAGCAGCTTAGGTACAGGGTTGAACACTGAAGCTTTCTTT
TRBD2 TRBJ2-3 TRBV7-6 NA CASSLGSGAGPGGGQYF TGTGCCAGCAGCTTAGGCTCGGGAGCGGGGCCAGGTGGGGGGCAGTATTTT
TRBD1 TRBJ2-3 TRBV7-2 NA CASSLAGTGGVRRVTDTQYF TGTGCCAGCAGCTTAGCGGGGACAGGGGGCGTCAGGAGGGTGACAGATACGCAGTATTTT
NA TRBJ2-2 TRBV30 once CAWSGRQAKNTGELFF TGTGCCTGGAGTGGCCGACAGGCAAAGAACACCGGGGAGCTGTTTTTT
NA TRBJ2-7 TRBV5-4 NA CASSWRGLSYEQYF TGTGCCAGCAGCTGGAGGGGTCTCTCCTACGAGCAGTACTTC
NA TRBJ1-1 TRBV29-1 NA CSVERLMDTEAFF TGCAGCGTTGAAAGGCTGATGGACACTGAAGCTTTCTTT
NA TRBJ1-1 TRBV6-5 NA CASSYRETEAFF TGTGCCAGCAGTTACAGGGAGACTGAAGCTTTCTTT
NA TRBJ2-7 TRBV5-1 NA CASSLELDYEQYF TGCGCCAGCAGCTTGGAGTTAGACTACGAGCAGTACTTC